This T cell receptor (beta chain) was sequenced in a study of yellow fever vaccine responses in identical twins. This clonotype was picked up one time. Its antigen remains unidentified. V was clipped by 6 bases and J by 4 bases, with 12 bases between them. This CDR3 is built from 13 residues. Germline CDR1 reads WNHNN; CDR2 reads SYGVQD (reference sequence). TCRdb passed the RT-PCR reads through MiXCR, listing each CDR3 protein once. The sample contains some 15,000 distinct CDR3 sequences, around 85% of which appear only once. Study-wide results and limits: A vaccine T cell response that seemed partly convergent and partly personalized was reported in twins.

Sequenced material: T cells from blood (PBMCs), unsorted or a sorted subset (not recorded which), taken before or after yellow fever vaccination (not recorded which). The TCR sequence derives from a woman aged 18-29 years who received the yellow fever vaccine. The genes are TRBV10-1 and TRBJ1-1; weak D call: TRBD1 (6 bases). The CDR3 reads CASRQGASTEAFF. The CDR3, as DNA: TGCGCCAGCAGACAGGGTGCGAGCACTGAAGCTTTCTTT.